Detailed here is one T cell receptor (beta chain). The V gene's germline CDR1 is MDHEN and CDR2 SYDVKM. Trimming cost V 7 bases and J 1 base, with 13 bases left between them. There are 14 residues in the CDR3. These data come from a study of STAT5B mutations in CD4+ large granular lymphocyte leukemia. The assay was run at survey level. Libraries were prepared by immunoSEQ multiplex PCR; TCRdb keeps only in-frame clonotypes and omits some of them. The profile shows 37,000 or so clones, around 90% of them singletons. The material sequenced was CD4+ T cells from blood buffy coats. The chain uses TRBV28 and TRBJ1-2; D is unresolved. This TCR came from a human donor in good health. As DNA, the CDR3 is TGTGCCAGCACCTACCTAGGACGTAACTATGGCTACACCTTC. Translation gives CASTYLGRNYGYTF.